This passage covers 5 T cell receptor beta chains from one sample sequenced in a study of cytotoxic CD8 clonotypes in ibrutinib-treated CLL. The method was immunoSEQ multiplex PCR; TCRdb's version includes in-frame clones alone and lacks a portion of them. The sample has about 29,000 clones, approximately 60% seen once. Sequencing used PBMCs, obtained before ibrutinib treatment. The receptor source for this set is a human donor with chronic lymphocytic leukemia.

This clone was seen more than once but under ten times. The rearrangement links TRBV6-6 to TRBJ2-7; 7 positions match TRBD2. Trimming at V came to 5 bases and at J to 2 bases, leaving 9 bases not matched to a gene. This CDR3 region has 15 residues. The V gene's germline CDR1 is MNHNY and CDR2 SVGAGI (reference sequence). For the CDR3, the DNA is TGTGCCAGCAGTAAAGGATCCGGACTAGCCTACGAGCAGTACTTC. This translates into CASSKGSGLAYEQYF.

This sequence joins TRBV6-6 and TRBJ1-1; no clear D. The CDR3 totals 11 residues. The germline V gene has CDR1 MNHNY and CDR2 SVGAGI (reference sequence). V was shortened by 5 bases and J by 3 bases, with 4 bases between the two germline ends. The CDR3 DNA is TGTGCCAGCAGTGATTACACTGAAGCTTTCTTT. Its protein is CASSDYTEAFF.

The V gene is TRBV12-5, the J gene TRBJ2-2; TRBD1 matches at 9 bases. V lost 5 bases to trimming and J lost 3 bases; unmatched junction nucleotides: 4. This CDR3 contains 15 residues. Germline V gene data show CDR1 as LGHNT and CDR2 as FRNRAP. CDR3 sequence (DNA): TGTGCTAGTGGTCCCGGGACAGGGTACACCGGGGAGCTGTTTTTT. This translates into CASGPGTGYTGELFF. The full variable domain, with the rest looked up from reference TRBV12-5 and TRBJ2-2, is DARVTQTPRHKVTEMGQEVTMRCQPILGHNTVFWYRQTMMQGLELLAYFRNRAPLDDSGMPKDRFSAEMPDATLATLKIQPSEPRDSAVYFCASGPGTGYTGELFFGEGSRLTVL.

Written as DNA, the CDR3 is TGTGCCAGCAGCCAAGAGGGCCCCGGGACAGGGAGCTCTGGGGCCAACGTCCTGACTTTC. The encoded protein is CASSQEGPGTGSSGANVLTF. The chain has TRBV4-2 and TRBJ2-6, with 9 bases lining up with TRBD1. The J segment lost 0 bases and the V segment lost 0 bases, leaving 9 bases of the junction unmatched. CDR1 is LGHNA and CDR2 is YNFKEQ in the germline V gene. This CDR3 has 20 residues.

This clone was counted a few times. One junction end does not reproduce the germline sequence, and a read error may be involved. The chain carries TRBV2 and TRBJ1-2; D is undetermined. Per the germline V gene, CDR1 is SNHLY and CDR2 is FYNNEI. The CDR3 covers 11 residues. CDR3 amino acids: CASTTGNEKAF. The CDR3 DNA reads TGTGCCAGCACTACTGGAAATGAGAAGGCCTTC.